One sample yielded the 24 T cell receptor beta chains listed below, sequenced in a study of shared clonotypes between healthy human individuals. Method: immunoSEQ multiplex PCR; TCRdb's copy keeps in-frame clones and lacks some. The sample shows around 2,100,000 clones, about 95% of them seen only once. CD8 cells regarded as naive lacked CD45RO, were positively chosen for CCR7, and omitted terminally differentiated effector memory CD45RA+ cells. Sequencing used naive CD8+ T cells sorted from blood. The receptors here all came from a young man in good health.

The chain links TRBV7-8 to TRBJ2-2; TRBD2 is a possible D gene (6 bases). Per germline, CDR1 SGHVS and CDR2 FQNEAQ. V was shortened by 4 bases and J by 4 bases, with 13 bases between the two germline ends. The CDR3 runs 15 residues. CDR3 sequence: CASSSQIGGTGELFF. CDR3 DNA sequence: TGTGCCAGCAGCTCCCAAATCGGGGGCACCGGGGAGCTGTTTTTT. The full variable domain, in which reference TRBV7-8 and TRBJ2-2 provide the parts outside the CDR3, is GAGVSQSPRYKVAKRGQDVALRCDPISGHVSLFWYQQALGQGPEFLTYFQNEAQLDKSGLPSDRFFAERPEGSVSTLKIQRTQQEDSAVYLCASSSQIGGTGELFFGEGSRLTVL.

In nucleotides, the CDR3 is TGTGCCAGCAGCTTAGGAGACAGGGAGCTGTTTTTT. As protein: CASSLGDRELFF. This chain uses TRBV7-2 with TRBJ2-2; D not certain. The V and J ends lost 1 base and 9 bases respectively, with 6 bases between them. CDR3 length equals 12 residues. In germline, CDR1 is SGHTA, CDR2 FQGNSA.

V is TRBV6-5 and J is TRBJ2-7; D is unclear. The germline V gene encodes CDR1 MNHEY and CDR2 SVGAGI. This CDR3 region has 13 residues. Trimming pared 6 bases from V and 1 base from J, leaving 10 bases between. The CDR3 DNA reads TGTGCCAGCAGCCAGACACGTTCCTACGAGCAGTACTTC. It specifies CASSQTRSYEQYF.

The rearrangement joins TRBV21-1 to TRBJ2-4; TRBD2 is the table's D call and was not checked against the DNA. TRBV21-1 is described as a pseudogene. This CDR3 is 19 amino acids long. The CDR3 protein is CASSKIPGLEGLAKNIQYF. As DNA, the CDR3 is TGTGCCAGCAGCAAAATCCCGGGACTTGAGGGCTTAGCCAAAAACATTCAGTACTTC.

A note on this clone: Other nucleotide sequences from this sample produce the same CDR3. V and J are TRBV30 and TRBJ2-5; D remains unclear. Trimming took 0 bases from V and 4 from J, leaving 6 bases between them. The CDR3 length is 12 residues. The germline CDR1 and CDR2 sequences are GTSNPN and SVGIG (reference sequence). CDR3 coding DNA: TGTGCCTGGAGTGTAGCCGGAGAGACCCAGTACTTC. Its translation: CAWSVAGETQYF.

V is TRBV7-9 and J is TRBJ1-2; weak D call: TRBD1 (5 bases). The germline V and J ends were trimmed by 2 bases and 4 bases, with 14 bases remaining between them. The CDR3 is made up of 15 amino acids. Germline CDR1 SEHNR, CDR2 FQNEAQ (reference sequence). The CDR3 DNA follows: TGTGCCAGCAGCTTATTTTCCGGGGCCTCCTATGGCTACACCTTC. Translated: CASSLFSGASYGYTF.

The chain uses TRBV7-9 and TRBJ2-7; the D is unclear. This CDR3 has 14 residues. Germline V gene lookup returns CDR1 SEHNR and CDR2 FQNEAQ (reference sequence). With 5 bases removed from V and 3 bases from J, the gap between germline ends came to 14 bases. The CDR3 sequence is CASSPPGRLYEQYF. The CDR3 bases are TGTGCCAGCAGCCCCCCCGGGCGGCTCTACGAGCAGTACTTC.

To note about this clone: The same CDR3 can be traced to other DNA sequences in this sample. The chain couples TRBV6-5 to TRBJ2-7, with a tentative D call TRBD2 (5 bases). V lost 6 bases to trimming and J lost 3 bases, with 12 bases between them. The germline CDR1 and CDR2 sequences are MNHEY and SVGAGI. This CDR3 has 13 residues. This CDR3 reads CASSYIGSYEQYF. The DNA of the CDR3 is TGTGCCAGCAGCTATATAGGGAGCTACGAGCAGTACTTC.

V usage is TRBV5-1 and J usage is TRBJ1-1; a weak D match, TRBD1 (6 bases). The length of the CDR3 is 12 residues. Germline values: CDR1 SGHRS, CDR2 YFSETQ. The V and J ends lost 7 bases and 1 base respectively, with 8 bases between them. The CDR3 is CASEGGNTEAFF. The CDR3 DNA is TGCGCCAGCGAAGGGGGGAACACTGAAGCTTTCTTT.

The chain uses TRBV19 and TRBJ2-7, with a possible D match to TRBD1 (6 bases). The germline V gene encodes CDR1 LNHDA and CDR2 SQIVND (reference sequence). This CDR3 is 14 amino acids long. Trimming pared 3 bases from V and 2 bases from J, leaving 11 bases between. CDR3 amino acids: CASSMWGPTYEQYF. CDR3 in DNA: TGTGCCAGTAGTATGTGGGGGCCTACCTACGAGCAGTACTTC. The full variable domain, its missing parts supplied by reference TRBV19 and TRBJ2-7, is DGGITQSPKYLFRKEGQNVTLSCEQNLNHDAMYWYRQDPGQGLRLIYYSQIVNDFQKGDIAEGYSVSREKKESFPLTVTSAQKNPTAFYLCASSMWGPTYEQYFGPGTRLTVT.

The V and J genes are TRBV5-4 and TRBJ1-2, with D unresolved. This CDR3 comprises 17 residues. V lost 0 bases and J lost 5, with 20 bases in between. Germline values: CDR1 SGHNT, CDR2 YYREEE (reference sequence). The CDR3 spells CASSLDFIRNPGYGYTF. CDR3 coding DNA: TGTGCCAGCAGCTTGGATTTCATCCGGAACCCCGGTTATGGCTACACCTTC.

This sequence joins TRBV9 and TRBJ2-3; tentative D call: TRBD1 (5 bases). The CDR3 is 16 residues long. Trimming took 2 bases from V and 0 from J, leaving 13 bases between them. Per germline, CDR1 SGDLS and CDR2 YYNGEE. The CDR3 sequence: CASSVHRTTSTDTQYF. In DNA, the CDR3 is TGTGCCAGCAGCGTTCACAGGACAACTAGCACAGATACGCAGTATTTT.

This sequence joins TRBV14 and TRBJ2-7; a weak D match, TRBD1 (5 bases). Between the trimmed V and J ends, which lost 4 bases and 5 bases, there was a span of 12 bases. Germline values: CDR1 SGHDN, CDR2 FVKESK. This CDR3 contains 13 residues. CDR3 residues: CASSPAGFHEQYF. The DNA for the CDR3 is TGTGCCAGCAGCCCTGCAGGGTTTCACGAGCAGTACTTC.

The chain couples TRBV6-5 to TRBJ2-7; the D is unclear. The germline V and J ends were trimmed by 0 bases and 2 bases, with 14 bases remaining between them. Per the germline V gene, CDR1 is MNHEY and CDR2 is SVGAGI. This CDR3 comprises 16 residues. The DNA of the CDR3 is TGTGCCAGCAGTTACTCGACGGGTGAAACTGCCTACGAGCAGTACTTC. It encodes CASSYSTGETAYEQYF.

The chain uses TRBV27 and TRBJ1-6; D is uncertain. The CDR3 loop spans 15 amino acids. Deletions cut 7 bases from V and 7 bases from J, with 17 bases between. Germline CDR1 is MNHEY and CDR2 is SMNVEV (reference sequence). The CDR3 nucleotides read TGTGCCAGCACCCCCTTAGGAGGCTTGAATTCACCCCTCCACTTT. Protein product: CASTPLGGLNSPLHF.

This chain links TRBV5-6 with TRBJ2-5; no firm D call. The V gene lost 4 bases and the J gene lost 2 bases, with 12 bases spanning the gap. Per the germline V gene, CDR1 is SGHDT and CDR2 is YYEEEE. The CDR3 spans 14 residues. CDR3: CASSTPVGQETQYF. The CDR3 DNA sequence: TGTGCCAGCAGCACCCCAGTAGGTCAAGAGACCCAGTACTTC.

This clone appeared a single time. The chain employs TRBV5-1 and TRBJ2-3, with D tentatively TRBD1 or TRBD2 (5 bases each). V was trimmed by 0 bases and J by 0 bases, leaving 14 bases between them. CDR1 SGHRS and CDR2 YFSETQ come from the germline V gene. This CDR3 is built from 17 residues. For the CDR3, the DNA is TGCGCCAGCAGCTTGGAGAGCGGACACCTTAGCACAGATACGCAGTATTTT. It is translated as CASSLESGHLSTDTQYF.

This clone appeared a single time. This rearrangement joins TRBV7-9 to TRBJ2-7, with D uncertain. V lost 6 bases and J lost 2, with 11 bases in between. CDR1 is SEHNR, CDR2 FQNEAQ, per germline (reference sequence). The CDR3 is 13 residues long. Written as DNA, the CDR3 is TGTGCCAGCAGGTCCCTTTCGACCTACGAGCAGTACTTC. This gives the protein CASRSLSTYEQYF. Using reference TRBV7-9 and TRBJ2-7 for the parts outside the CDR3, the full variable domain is DTGVSQNPRHKITKRGQNVTFRCDPISEHNRLYWYRQTLGQGPEFLTYFQNEAQLEKSRLLSDRFSAERPKGSFSTLEIQRTEQGDSAMYLCASRSLSTYEQYFGPGTRLTVT.

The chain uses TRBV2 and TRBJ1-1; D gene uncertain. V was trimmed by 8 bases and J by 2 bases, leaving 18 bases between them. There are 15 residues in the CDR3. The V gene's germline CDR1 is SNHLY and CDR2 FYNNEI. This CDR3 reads CASAVLSGPNTEAFF. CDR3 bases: TGTGCCAGCGCCGTTTTATCAGGTCCTAACACTGAAGCTTTCTTT.

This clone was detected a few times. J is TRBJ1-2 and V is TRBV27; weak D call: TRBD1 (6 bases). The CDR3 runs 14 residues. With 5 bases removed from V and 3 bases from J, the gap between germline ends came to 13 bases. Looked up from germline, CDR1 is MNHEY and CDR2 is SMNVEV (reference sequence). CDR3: CASSPTGFYYGYTF. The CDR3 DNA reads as TGTGCCAGCAGTCCTACAGGGTTCTACTATGGCTACACCTTC.

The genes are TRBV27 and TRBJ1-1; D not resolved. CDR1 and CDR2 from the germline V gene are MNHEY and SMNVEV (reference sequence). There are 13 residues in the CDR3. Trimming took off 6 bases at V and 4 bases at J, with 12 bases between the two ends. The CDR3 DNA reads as TGTGCCAGCAGGTCGGGGAGCCCCACTGAAGCTTTCTTT. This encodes CASRSGSPTEAFF.

The DNA for the CDR3 is TGTGCCTGGAGTTCTGAGGGTATGGGCAATCAGCCCCAGCATTTT. It encodes CAWSSEGMGNQPQHF. This chain links TRBV30 with TRBJ1-5, with unresolved D. Germline V gives CDR1 GTSNPN, CDR2 SVGIG (reference sequence). This CDR3 is built from 15 residues. Between the trimmed V and J ends, which lost 2 bases and 2 bases, there was a span of 13 bases.

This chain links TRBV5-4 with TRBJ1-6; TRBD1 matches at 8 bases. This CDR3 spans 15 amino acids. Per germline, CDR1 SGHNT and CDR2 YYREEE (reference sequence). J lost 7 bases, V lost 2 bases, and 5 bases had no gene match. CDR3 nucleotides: TGTGCCAGCAGCTTTCAGGGGGCCGGGAATTCACCCCTCCACTTT. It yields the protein CASSFQGAGNSPLHF.

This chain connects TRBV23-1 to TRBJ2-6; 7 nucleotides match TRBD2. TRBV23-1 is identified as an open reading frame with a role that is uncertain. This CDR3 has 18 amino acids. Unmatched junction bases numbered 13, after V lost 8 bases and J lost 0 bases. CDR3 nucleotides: TGCGCCAGCGGACGTAATGCGGGAGACAGCTCTGGGGCCAACGTCCTGACTTTC. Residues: CASGRNAGDSSGANVLTF.